This T cell receptor (beta chain) was obtained from a study of T cells expressing NK-cell markers. Study-level background: Sorted CD3+CD56+NKG2C+, CD3+CD56+NKG2C- and CD3+CD56-NKG2C+ T-cell subsets were beta-chain profiled.

TCRdb reprocessed the 5' RACE reads and stores each CDR3 protein as one record, lacking DNA. The sample is made up of 300,000 or so distinct CDR3 sequences, and the top ten hold 4% to 4.5% of it. Germline CDR1 and CDR2: SGHAT and FQNNGV. The CDR3 totals 19 residues. Study findings and constraints: Several donors showed these clonotypes also leading the CD3+CD56-NKG2C+ fraction. No clear determination of HCMV specificity was made for expanded NKG2C+ T cell clones.

On this clonotype: As yet, its antigen is unknown.

The V and J genes are TRBV11-2 and TRBJ2-1; TCRdb picks TRBD2, but there is no DNA to check that call. The clonotype comes from a woman between 18 and 70 years old in good health. The sample comprised blood T cells: a sorted CD56 or NKG2C T cell subset, CD4+ or CD8+ T cells, or bulk PBMC T cells (not recorded which). CDR3 sequence reads: CASSLSGLAGPSSYNEQFF.